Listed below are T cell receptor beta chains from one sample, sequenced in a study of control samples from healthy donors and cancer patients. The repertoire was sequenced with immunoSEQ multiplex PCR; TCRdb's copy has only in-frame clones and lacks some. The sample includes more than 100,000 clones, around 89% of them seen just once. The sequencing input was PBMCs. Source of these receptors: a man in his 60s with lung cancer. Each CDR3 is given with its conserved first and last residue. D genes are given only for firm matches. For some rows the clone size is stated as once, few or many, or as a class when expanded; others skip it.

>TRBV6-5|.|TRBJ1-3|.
TGTGCCACCCAGGGCTCTGGAAACACCATATATTTT
CATQGSGNTIYF
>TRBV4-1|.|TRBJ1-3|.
TGCGCCAGCAGCCAAGAGGAACAGGGTCGAAACACCATATATTTT
CASSQEEQGRNTIYF
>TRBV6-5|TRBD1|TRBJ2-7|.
TGTGCCAGCAGTTTGGACAGGGGCAACTACGGGCAGTACTTC
CASSLDRGNYGQYF
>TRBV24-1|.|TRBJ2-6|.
TGTGCCACCGAAGAAGTTTCCAAGTCTGGGGCCAACGTCCTGACTTTC
CATEEVSKSGANVLTF
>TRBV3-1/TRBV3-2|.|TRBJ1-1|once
TGTGCCAGCAGCCAAGATTCCGGGGGCCTAATCGGGACTGAAGCTTTCTTT
CASSQDSGGLIGTEAFF
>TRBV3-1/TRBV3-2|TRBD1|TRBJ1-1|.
TGTGCCAGCAGCACGACAGGGAAGAACACTGAAGCTTTCTTT
CASSTTGKNTEAFF
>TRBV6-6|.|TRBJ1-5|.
TGTGCCAGCAGCGTCTCCGGGAATCAGCCCCAGCATTTT
CASSVSGNQPQHF
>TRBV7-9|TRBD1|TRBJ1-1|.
TGTGCCAGCAGCTTCCAGACAGGGGGTGGTGACACTGAAGCTTTCTTT
CASSFQTGGGDTEAFF
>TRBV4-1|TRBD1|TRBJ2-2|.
TGCGCCAGCAGCCAAGAGGGACAGGGAGAGGACACCGGGGAGCTGTTTTTT
CASSQEGQGEDTGELFF
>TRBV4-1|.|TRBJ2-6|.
TGCGCCAGCAGTCCAAGATCGGACTCTGGGGCCAACGTCCTGACTTTC
CASSPRSDSGANVLTF
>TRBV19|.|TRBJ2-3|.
TGTGCCAGTAGTCCCGGCACAGATACGCAGTATTTT
CASSPGTDTQYF
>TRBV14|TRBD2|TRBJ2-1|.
TGTGCCAGCAGCCAAGATAGGGTGGCGGGGGGTTACAATGAGCAGTTCTTC
CASSQDRVAGGYNEQFF
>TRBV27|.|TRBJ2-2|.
TGTGCCAGCAGTTATTTGACTAGGAACACCGGGGAGCTGTTTTTT
CASSYLTRNTGELFF
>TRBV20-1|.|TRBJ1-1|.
TGCAGTGCTAGTCTCGGATGGAACACTGAAGCTTTCTTT
CSASLGWNTEAFF
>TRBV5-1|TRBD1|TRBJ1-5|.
TGCGCCAGCAGCTTGGGACAGGGAGGGAGGAATCAGCCCCAGCATTTT
CASSLGQGGRNQPQHF
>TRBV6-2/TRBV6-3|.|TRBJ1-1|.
TGTGCCAGCAGTTACGTGGGATACACTGAAGCTTTCTTT
CASSYVGYTEAFF
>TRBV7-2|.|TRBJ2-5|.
TGTGCCAGCAGCTTATCTCCGGGGGCCGGGGAAGAGACCCAGTACTTC
CASSLSPGAGEETQYF
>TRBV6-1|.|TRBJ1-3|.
TGTGCCAGCAGTGAAGAGGAAGGGGAGTCAGGAAACACCATATATTTT
CASSEEEGESGNTIYF
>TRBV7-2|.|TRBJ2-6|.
TGTGCCAGCAGCACACGGACCAACGTCCTGACTTTC
CASSTRTNVLTF
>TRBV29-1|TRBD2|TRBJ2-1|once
TGCAGCGTTCGAGGTGTCGGGACTAGCGGGGGCTACAATGAGCAGTTCTTC
CSVRGVGTSGGYNEQFF
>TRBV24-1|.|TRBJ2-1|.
TGTGCCACCAGTGATCGTTGGGCGAATGAGCAGTTCTTC
CATSDRWANEQFF
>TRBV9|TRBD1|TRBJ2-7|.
TGTGCCAGCAGCGCCCAGGGGGCCTACGAGCAGTACTTC
CASSAQGAYEQYF
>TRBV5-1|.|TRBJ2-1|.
TGCGCCAGCAGCTTGGGGGGCATCGACAATGAGCAGTTCTTC
CASSLGGIDNEQFF
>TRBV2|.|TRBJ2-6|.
TGTGCCAGCAGTGCAATAAACCAAATCTCTGGGGCCAACGTCCTGACTTTC
CASSAINQISGANVLTF